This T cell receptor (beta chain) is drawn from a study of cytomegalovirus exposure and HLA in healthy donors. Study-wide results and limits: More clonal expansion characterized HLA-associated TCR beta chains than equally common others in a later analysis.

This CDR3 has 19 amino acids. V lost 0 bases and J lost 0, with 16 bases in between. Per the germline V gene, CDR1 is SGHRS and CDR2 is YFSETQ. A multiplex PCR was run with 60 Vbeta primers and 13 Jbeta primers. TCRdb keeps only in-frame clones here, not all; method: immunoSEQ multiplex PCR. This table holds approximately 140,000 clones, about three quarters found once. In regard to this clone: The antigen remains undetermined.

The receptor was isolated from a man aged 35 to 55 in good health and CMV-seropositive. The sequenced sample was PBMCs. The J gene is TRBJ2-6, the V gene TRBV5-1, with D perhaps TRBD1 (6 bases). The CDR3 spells CASSLEGTGSPSGANVLTF. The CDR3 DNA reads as TGCGCCAGCAGCTTGGAAGGCACAGGGTCGCCCTCTGGGGCCAACGTCCTGACTTTC. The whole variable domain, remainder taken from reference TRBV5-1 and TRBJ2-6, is KAGVTQTPRYLIKTRGQQVTLSCSPISGHRSVSWYQQTPGQGLQFLFEYFSETQRNKGNFPGRFSGRQFSNSRSEMNVSTLELGDSALYLCASSLEGTGSPSGANVLTFGAGSRLTVL.